This is a list of T cell receptor beta chains from one sample in a study of cytomegalovirus exposure and HLA in healthy donors. Profiling relied on immunoSEQ multiplex PCR, and the TCRdb table lists in-frame clones only, not all of them. This sample has roughly 150,000 clones, with around 80% found just once. Sequencing was performed on PBMCs. The receptors here all came from a female donor in good health and CMV-seronegative. CDR3s include the opening cysteine and the closing phenylalanine or tryptophan. Each record gives: V gene, J gene, CDR3 protein.

V: TRBV19; J: TRBJ1-1; CDR3: CASTIGVFEAFF
V: TRBV28; J: TRBJ2-7; CDR3: CASTALPQREGSYEQYF
V: TRBV6-5; J: TRBJ1-5; CDR3: CASSRVDSLSQPQHF
V: TRBV6-5; J: TRBJ1-5; CDR3: CASRRTVLSPQHF
V: TRBV28; J: TRBJ2-2; CDR3: CASSFRTGINTGELFF
V: TRBV6-1; J: TRBJ1-4; CDR3: CASSAGVVEKLFF
V: TRBV6-6; J: TRBJ1-5; CDR3: CASSFPGNSNQPQHF
V: TRBV4-3; J: TRBJ2-2; CDR3: CASSRLDKDSNTGELFF
V: TRBV5-1; J: TRBJ2-2; CDR3: CASSLWTGVNTGELFF
V: TRBV15; J: TRBJ2-1; CDR3: CATSKDHDRGYDEQFF
V: TRBV4-2; J: TRBJ1-1; CDR3: CASSHLQGGNTEAFF
V: TRBV18; J: TRBJ1-5; CDR3: CASSPGSTQPQHF
V: TRBV10-3; J: TRBJ2-7; CDR3: CAGGDPRSYEQYF
V: TRBV19; J: TRBJ2-2; CDR3: CASSTGLGFSGELFF
V: TRBV7-6; J: TRBJ1-1; CDR3: CASSNRDSEAFF
V: TRBV27; J: TRBJ1-1; CDR3: CASSPLMRLEAFF
V: TRBV27; J: TRBJ2-7; CDR3: CASSSTGSFYEQYF
V: TRBV19; J: TRBJ1-2; CDR3: CASTTIRGGYTF
V: TRBV7-3; J: TRBJ2-3; CDR3: CASSLLAGPTSDTQYF
V: TRBV11-2; J: TRBJ2-7; CDR3: CASRKTGGSSYEQYF
V: TRBV6-5; J: TRBJ1-1; CDR3: CASSSSGGASFEAFF
V: TRBV6-5; J: TRBJ1-6; CDR3: CASSPWGGRSPLHF
V: TRBV7-2; J: TRBJ2-7; CDR3: CASSLALGTDEQYF
V: TRBV18; J: TRBJ1-1; CDR3: CASSPKGSGVANTEAFF
V: TRBV19; J: TRBJ1-5; CDR3: CASQGQGAAQPQHF
V: TRBV15; J: TRBJ1-4; CDR3: CATSRPDRGQGKLFF
V: TRBV5-6; J: TRBJ1-4; CDR3: CASSFRDSLDPTTNEKLFF
V: TRBV29-1; J: TRBJ1-1; CDR3: CSVKQGRDTEAFF
V: TRBV6-6; J: TRBJ1-1; CDR3: CASSQGTTEAFF
V: TRBV13; J: TRBJ1-4; CDR3: CASSLALGKLFF
V: TRBV23-1; J: TRBJ1-3; CDR3: CASSSLRQLSGNTIYF
V: TRBV28; J: TRBJ1-5; CDR3: CASTPPGGSEPQHF
V: TRBV6-1; J: TRBJ2-2; CDR3: CASSEWRPNTGELFF
V: TRBV5-1; J: TRBJ2-1; CDR3: CASSLGMRGGYNEQFF
V: TRBV7-2; J: TRBJ2-3; CDR3: CASSLEAGGPSTDTQYF
V: TRBV2; J: TRBJ1-5; CDR3: CASSVQAPYSNQPQHF
V: TRBV4-2; J: TRBJ2-1; CDR3: CASSPRQGITYNEQFF
V: TRBV7-9; J: TRBJ2-5; CDR3: CASSSRLAGIQETQYF
V: TRBV27; J: TRBJ2-7; CDR3: CASRPTGGEQYF
V: TRBV27; J: TRBJ2-1; CDR3: CASSPEAGGGHEQFF
V: TRBV7-2; J: TRBJ1-5; CDR3: CASSSDRPNQPQHF
V: TRBV5-6; J: TRBJ1-6; CDR3: CASSLGLGLNSPLHF